These 17 T cell receptor beta chains were sequenced from one sample in a study of human T cells and chemical hapten exposure. Time point: pre-sensitization, week 0. Sample treatment: therapeutic diphenylcyclopropenone sensitization with weekly scalp DPC. TCRdb used MiXCR to reprocess the RACE reads, holding one entry per CDR3 protein. The table has 350,000 to 450,000 distinct CDR3 sequences, 4% to 6% seen once; the top ten hold 2.5% to 3%. This specimen was whole blood, taken in connection with sensitization to the hapten diphenylcyclopropenone (DPC). These receptors were collected from a woman in her fifties or sixties with alopecia areata. Some clones in this sample may be carry-over from other donors' samples.

At least ten counts were recorded for this clonotype. The chain carries TRBV7-2 and TRBJ1-5; tentatively, D is TRBD1 (6 bases). Looked up from germline, CDR1 is SGHTA and CDR2 is FQGNSA. CDR3 length: 13 residues. Trimming took 4 bases from V and 7 from J, leaving 11 bases between them. CDR3 nucleotides: TGTGCCAGCAGCTACCGGGACAACCAGCCCCAGCATTTT. It is translated as CASSYRDNQPQHF.

This clonotype was counted ten times or more. The chain has TRBV29-1 and TRBJ1-1; D not certain. This CDR3 spans 13 amino acids. V lost 4 bases and J lost 0, with 9 bases in between. CDR1 and CDR2 from the germline V gene are SQVTM and ANQGSEA. CDR3 DNA sequence: TGCAGCGTTGGAGCGGGTATGAACACTGAAGCTTTCTTT. The encoded protein is CSVGAGMNTEAFF.

This clonotype was counted many times. The chain has TRBV24-1 and TRBJ2-3; TRBD1 might be the D (6 bases). The CDR3 runs 15 residues. Germline V CDR1 and CDR2: KGHDR, SFDVKD. V lost 2 bases and J lost 2, with 10 bases in between. The CDR3 reads CATSDSGTYTDTQYF. CDR3 bases: TGTGCCACCAGTGATTCCGGGACATACACAGATACGCAGTATTTT.

This chain uses TRBV4-1 with TRBJ2-3, with D possibly matching TRBD1 (6 bases). The CDR3 has 16 residues. CDR1 and CDR2 (germline): MGHRA, YSYEKL. V shed 0 bases and J shed 4 bases, with 14 bases lying between them. CDR3 protein: CASSQDQGWGADTQYF. As DNA, the CDR3 is TGCGCCAGCAGCCAAGATCAGGGGTGGGGAGCAGATACGCAGTATTTT.

This clonotype has a handful of counts. The gene calls are TRBV12-3 or TRBV12-4 and TRBJ1-1; unclear D gene. V was trimmed by 8 bases and J by 1 base, leaving 11 bases between them. The CDR3 length is 13 residues. In nucleotides, the CDR3 is TGTGCCAGCTCTAGGTGGGAGAACACTGAAGCTTTCTTT. This translates into CASSRWENTEAFF.

The sample holds many counts of this clonotype. The genes are TRBV12-3 or TRBV12-4 and TRBJ2-5, with TRBD2 matching over 11 bases. There are 17 residues in the CDR3. With V trimmed by 5 bases and J by 5 bases, 13 bases remained unmatched. DNA of the CDR3: TGTGCCAGCAGTCCCCCGAGTAGCGGGGGGGCCCAGGAGACCCAGTACTTC. This gives the protein CASSPPSSGGAQETQYF.

About this clonotype: Just one base apart from a much larger clone, this may be a read error. V is TRBV12-3 or TRBV12-4 and J is TRBJ2-5, with a weak D call TRBD1 (5 bases). The CDR3 runs 17 residues. V lost 5 bases to trimming and J lost 3 bases, with 22 bases between them. The CDR3 region is CASSPLRGRGFKETQYF. CDR3 in DNA: TGTGCCAGCAGTCCCCTCCGTGGTAGGGGCTTCAAAGAGACCCAGTACTTC.

The V call is TRBV20-1, the J call TRBJ1-1; TRBD1 is a possible D gene (5 bases). The CDR3 contains 13 residues. V was trimmed by 3 bases and J by 6 bases, leaving 14 bases between them. The germline V gene encodes CDR1 DFQATT and CDR2 SNEGSKA (reference sequence). CDR3 protein: CSASPGRVSEAFF. The CDR3, as DNA: TGCAGTGCTAGCCCAGGCAGGGTGTCTGAAGCTTTCTTT.

This clonotype appeared a few times. The V and J genes are TRBV3-1 and TRBJ2-5; the match to TRBD1 covers 7 bases. This CDR3 has 14 amino acids. Germline V CDR1 and CDR2: LGHDT, YNNKEL (reference sequence). Trimming at V came to 4 bases and at J to 5 bases, leaving 7 bases not matched to a gene. In nucleotides, the CDR3 is TGTGCCAGCAGCCCGAAACAGGGGCGGGAGACCCAGTACTTC. Translating it yields CASSPKQGRETQYF.

This clonotype was seen repeatedly, ten times or more. This chain links TRBV28 with TRBJ2-1; TRBD2 aligns across 12 bases. This CDR3 is built from 16 residues. V lost 6 bases to trimming and J lost 9 bases; unmatched junction nucleotides: 12. Per the germline V gene, CDR1 is MDHEN and CDR2 is SYDVKM. In DNA form, the CDR3 reads TGTGCCAGCAGGCTCCTGACTAGCGGGGGAGGCGGTGAGCAGTTCTTC. Translation: CASRLLTSGGGGEQFF.

This clonotype has a count of ten or more. This chain connects TRBV20-1 to TRBJ1-5, with a weak D call TRBD1 (5 bases). Germline CDR1 is DFQATT and CDR2 is SNEGSKA (reference sequence). The CDR3 extends over 14 amino acids. Between the trimmed V and J ends, which lost 1 base and 4 bases, there was a span of 11 bases. The CDR3 spells CSARAGTRNQPQHF. For the CDR3, the DNA is TGCAGTGCTAGAGCCGGGACTCGGAATCAGCCCCAGCATTTT.

This clonotype was seen only a few times. V usage is TRBV14 and J usage is TRBJ1-1, with 8 bases identical to TRBD1. The J segment lost 4 bases and the V segment lost 0 bases, leaving 16 bases of the junction unmatched. The germline gives CDR1 SGHDN, CDR2 FVKESK. The CDR3 consists of 19 residues. CDR3 sequence reads: CASSQDMRVMVTGGTEAFF. The CDR3 region has the DNA TGTGCCAGCAGCCAAGATATGAGAGTTATGGTCACAGGGGGCACTGAAGCTTTCTTT.

This clonotype has a handful of counts. The chain combines TRBV20-1 with TRBJ2-2; D ambiguous. The V end lost 6 bases, the J end lost 3 bases, and 14 bases lay between the germline ends. CDR1 is DFQATT and CDR2 is SNEGSKA in the germline V gene (reference sequence). This CDR3 has 14 amino acids. DNA of the CDR3: TGCAGTGCCCCGAGCCAGAAATACACCGGGGAGCTGTTTTTT. It encodes CSAPSQKYTGELFF.

This clonotype was found a few times. This chain links TRBV28 with TRBJ2-7, with D unclear. This CDR3 comprises 13 residues. CDR1 and CDR2 from the germline V gene are MDHEN and SYDVKM. Trimming removed 1 base at V and 1 base at J, with 5 bases between. The CDR3 nucleotides are TGTGCCAGCAGTTTATATCCGTCCTACGAGCAGTACTTC. Amino acids: CASSLYPSYEQYF.

The CDR3 DNA reads as TGTGCCAGCAGCCCAGCGGTAAGCTCCTACGAGCAGTACTTC. Its translation is CASSPAVSSYEQYF. V and J are TRBV9 and TRBJ2-7, with D perhaps TRBD2 (5 bases). Germline V gives CDR1 SGDLS, CDR2 YYNGEE. The length of the CDR3 is 14 residues. Trimming pared 4 bases from V and 0 bases from J, leaving 11 bases between. Together with reference TRBV9 and TRBJ2-7, the CDR3 gives the full variable domain: DSGVTQTPKHLITATGQRVTLRCSPRSGDLSVYWYQQSLDQGLQFLIQYYNGEERAKGNILERFSAQQFPDLHSELNLSSLELGDSALYFCASSPAVSSYEQYFGPGTRLTVT.

This clonotype was detected only a few times. Written as DNA, the CDR3 is TGCAGCGTAGAAAGGACGGATACCTACGAGCAGTACTTC. It specifies CSVERTDTYEQYF. J is TRBJ2-7 and V is TRBV29-1, with D unclear. Germline V gives CDR1 SQVTM, CDR2 ANQGSEA. This CDR3 has 13 residues. Trimming took 6 bases from V and 2 from J, leaving 14 bases between them.

The chain joins TRBV5-6 to TRBJ2-1; 9 bases map to TRBD1. V was pared by 2 bases and J by 2 bases, with 2 bases of the junction left unmatched. The germline V gene has CDR1 SGHDT and CDR2 YYEEEE. The CDR3 sequence is 15 residues long. CDR3 in amino acids: CASSFTGGPYNEQFF. The DNA for the CDR3 is TGTGCCAGCAGCTTTACAGGGGGCCCCTACAATGAGCAGTTCTTC. Filled out from reference TRBV5-6 and TRBJ2-1, the complete variable domain reads DAGVTQSPTHLIKTRGQQVTLRCSPKSGHDTVSWYQQALGQGPQFIFQYYEEEERQRGNFPDRFSGHQFPNYSSELNVNALLLGDSALYLCASSFTGGPYNEQFFGPGTRLTVL.